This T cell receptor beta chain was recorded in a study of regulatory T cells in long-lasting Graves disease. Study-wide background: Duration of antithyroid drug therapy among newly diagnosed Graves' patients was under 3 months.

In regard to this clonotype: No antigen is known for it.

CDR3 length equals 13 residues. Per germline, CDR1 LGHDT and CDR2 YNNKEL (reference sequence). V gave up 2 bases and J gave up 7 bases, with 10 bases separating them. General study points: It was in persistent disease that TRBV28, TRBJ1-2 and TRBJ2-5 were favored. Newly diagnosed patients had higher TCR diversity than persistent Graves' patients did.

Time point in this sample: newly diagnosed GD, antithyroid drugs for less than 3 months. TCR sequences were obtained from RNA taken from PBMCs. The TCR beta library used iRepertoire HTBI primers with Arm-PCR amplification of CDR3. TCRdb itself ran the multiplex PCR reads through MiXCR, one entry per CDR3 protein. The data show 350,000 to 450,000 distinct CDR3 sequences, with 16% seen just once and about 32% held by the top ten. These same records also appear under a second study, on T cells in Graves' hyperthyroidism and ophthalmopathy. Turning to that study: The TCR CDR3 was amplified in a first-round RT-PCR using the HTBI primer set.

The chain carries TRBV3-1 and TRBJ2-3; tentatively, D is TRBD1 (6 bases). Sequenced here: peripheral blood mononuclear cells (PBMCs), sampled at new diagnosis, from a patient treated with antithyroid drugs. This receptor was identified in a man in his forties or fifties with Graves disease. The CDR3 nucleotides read TGTGCCAGCAGCCAAAACAGGGAAAATACGCAGTATTTT. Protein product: CASSQNRENTQYF.